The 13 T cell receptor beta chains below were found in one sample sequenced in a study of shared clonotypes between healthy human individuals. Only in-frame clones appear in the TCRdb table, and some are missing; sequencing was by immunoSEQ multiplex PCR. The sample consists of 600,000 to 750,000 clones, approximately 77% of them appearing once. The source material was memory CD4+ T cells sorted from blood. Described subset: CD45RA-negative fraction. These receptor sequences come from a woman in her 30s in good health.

For the CDR3, the DNA is TGCAGCGTTGCGTCCAGCAGCAATGAGCAGTTCTTC. Its protein is CSVASSSNEQFF. V is TRBV29-1 and J is TRBJ2-1; D ambiguous. Germline V gene lookup returns CDR1 SQVTM and CDR2 ANQGSEA. The CDR3 loop spans 12 amino acids. Trimming removed 4 bases from V and 6 bases from J, with 10 bases in between.

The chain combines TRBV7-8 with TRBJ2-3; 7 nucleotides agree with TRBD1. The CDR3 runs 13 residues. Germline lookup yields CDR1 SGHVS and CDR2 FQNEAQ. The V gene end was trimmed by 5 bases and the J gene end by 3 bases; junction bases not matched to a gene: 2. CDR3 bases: TGTGCCAGCAGCACGACAGGGACAGATACGCAGTATTTT. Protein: CASSTTGTDTQYF.

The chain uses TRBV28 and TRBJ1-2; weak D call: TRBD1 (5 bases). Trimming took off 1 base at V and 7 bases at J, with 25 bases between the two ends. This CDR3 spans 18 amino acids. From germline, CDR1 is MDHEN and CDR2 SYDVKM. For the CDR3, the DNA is TGTGCCAGCAGTTTATTGAACGGTGTTGGACACCAAACCCCTGGCTACACCTTC. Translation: CASSLLNGVGHQTPGYTF.

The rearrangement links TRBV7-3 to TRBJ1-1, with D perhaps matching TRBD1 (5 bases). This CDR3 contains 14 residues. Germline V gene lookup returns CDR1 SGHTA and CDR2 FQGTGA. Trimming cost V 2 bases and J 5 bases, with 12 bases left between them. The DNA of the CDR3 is TGTGCCAGCAGCTTACGGGGCCAGGGTACTGAAGCTTTCTTT. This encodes CASSLRGQGTEAFF.

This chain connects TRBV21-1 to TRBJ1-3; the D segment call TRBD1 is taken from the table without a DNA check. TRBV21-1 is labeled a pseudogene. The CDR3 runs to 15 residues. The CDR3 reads CASTRHLTSGNTIYF. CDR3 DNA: TGTGCCAGCACCCGACACTTAACCTCTGGAAACACCATATATTTT.

The CDR3 DNA is TGTGCCTGGAGTGTCGGAGAAAATCAGCCCCAGCATTTT. This encodes CAWSVGENQPQHF. The chain couples TRBV30 to TRBJ1-5; D unresolved. This CDR3 is built from 13 residues. The germline V and J ends were trimmed by 0 bases and 4 bases, with 7 bases remaining between them. Germline CDR1 and CDR2: GTSNPN and SVGIG (reference sequence).

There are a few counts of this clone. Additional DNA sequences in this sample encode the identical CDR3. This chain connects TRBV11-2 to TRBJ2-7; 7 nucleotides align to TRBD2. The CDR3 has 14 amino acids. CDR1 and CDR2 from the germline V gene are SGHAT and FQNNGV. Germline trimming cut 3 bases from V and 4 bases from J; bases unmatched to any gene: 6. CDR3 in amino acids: CASSFQRDSYEQYF. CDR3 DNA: TGTGCCAGCAGCTTCCAGCGGGATAGTTACGAGCAGTACTTC. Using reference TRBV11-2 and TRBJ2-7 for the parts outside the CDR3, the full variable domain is EAGVAQSPRYKIIEKRQSVAFWCNPISGHATLYWYQQILGQGPKLLIQFQNNGVVDDSQLPKDRFSAERLKGVDSTLKIQPAKLEDSAVYLCASSFQRDSYEQYFGPGTRLTVT.

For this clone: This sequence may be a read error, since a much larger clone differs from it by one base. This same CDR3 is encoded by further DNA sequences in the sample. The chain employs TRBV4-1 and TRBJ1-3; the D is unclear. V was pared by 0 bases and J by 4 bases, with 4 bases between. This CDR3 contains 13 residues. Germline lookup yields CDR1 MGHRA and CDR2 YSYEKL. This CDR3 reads CASSQDRGNTIYF. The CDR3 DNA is TGCGCCAGCAGCCAAGATCGGGGAAACACCATATATTTT.

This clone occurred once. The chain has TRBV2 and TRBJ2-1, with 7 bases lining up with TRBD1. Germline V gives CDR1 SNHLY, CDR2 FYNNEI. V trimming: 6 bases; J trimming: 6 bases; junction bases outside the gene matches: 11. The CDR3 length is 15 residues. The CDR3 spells CASRLGHKGANEQFF. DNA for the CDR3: TGTGCCAGCAGATTGGGACATAAGGGGGCCAATGAGCAGTTCTTC.

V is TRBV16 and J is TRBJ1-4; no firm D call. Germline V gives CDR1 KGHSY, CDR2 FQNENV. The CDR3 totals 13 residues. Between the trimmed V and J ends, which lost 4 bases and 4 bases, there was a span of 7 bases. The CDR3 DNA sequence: TGTGCCAGCAGCCGGTCTCGTAATGAAAAACTGTTTTTT. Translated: CASSRSRNEKLFF.

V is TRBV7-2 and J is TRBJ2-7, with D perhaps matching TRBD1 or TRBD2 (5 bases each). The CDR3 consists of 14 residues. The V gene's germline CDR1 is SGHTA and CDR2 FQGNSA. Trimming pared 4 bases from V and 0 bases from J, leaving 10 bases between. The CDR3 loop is CASSWGWDSYEQYF. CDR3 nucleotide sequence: TGTGCCAGCAGCTGGGGGTGGGACTCCTACGAGCAGTACTTC.

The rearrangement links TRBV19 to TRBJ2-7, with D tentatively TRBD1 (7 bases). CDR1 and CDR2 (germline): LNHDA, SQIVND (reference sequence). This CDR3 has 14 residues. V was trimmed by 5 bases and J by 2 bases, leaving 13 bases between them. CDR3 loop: CASSSGGGTYEQYF. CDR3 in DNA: TGTGCCAGTAGTTCAGGGGGAGGTACCTACGAGCAGTACTTC.

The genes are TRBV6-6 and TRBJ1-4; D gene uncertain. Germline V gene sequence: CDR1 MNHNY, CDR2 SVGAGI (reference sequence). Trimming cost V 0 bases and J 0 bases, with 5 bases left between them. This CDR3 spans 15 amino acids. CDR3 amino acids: CASSYSGATNEKLFF. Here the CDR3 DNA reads TGTGCCAGCAGTTACTCTGGTGCAACTAATGAAAAACTGTTTTTT.